Below, 30 T cell receptor beta chains from the same sample are listed, as sequenced in a study of blood T cell repertoires in COVID-19. Here immunoSEQ multiplex PCR was the method, and the copy in TCRdb shows in-frame clones only, minus some. The data show roughly 190,000 clones, about 85% seen once. The sample taken for sequencing was peripheral blood. These receptors originate from a human donor in a cohort sampled during active COVID-19.

This sequence joins TRBV18 and TRBJ2-7; 7 bases map to TRBD2. The CDR3 runs 13 residues. Germline V lookup: CDR1 KGHSH, CDR2 LQKENI. Trimming removed 3 bases from V and 6 bases from J; junction bases left unmatched: 5. CDR3 loop: CASSPGGISEQYV. CDR3 bases: TGTGCCAGCTCACCGGGAGGGATTAGCGAGCAGTACGTC.

This chain uses TRBV5-1 with TRBJ1-3; possibly TRBD1 for D (6 bases). Germline values: CDR1 SGHRS, CDR2 YFSETQ. This CDR3 has 16 amino acids. Trimming stripped 0 bases from V and 0 bases from J, with 10 bases between. CDR3 DNA sequence: TGCGCCAGCAGCTTGGGAACAGGGCTCTCTGGAAACACCATATATTTT. It encodes CASSLGTGLSGNTIYF.

This clone has more than one count but fewer than ten. The chain has TRBV7-2 and TRBJ2-7; 8 nucleotides match TRBD2. Trimming cost V 4 bases and J 5 bases; bases outside gene matches: 7. The CDR3 loop spans 14 amino acids. Per the germline V gene, CDR1 is SGHTA and CDR2 is FQGNSA. The CDR3, as DNA: TGTGCCAGCAGCTACAGCGGGAGCGGCCACGAGCAGTACTTC. It translates to CASSYSGSGHEQYF.

The rearrangement links TRBV28 to TRBJ2-1; 9 bases align to TRBD2. The CDR3 length is 15 residues. Germline V CDR1 and CDR2: MDHEN, SYDVKM. V was clipped by 3 bases and J by 4 bases; unmatched bases: 4. The CDR3: CASSFGAGGYNEQFF. For the CDR3, the DNA is TGTGCCAGCAGTTTTGGGGCGGGAGGGTACAATGAGCAGTTCTTC. The full variable domain, completed using reference TRBV28 and TRBJ2-1, is DVKVTQSSRYLVKRTGEKVFLECVQDMDHENMFWYRQDPGLGLRLIYFSYDVKMKEKGDIPEGYSVSREKKERFSLILESASTNQTSMYLCASSFGAGGYNEQFFGPGTRLTVL.

This clone appeared a single time. This rearrangement joins TRBV10-3 to TRBJ1-1, with a tentative D call TRBD1 (6 bases). Trimming cost V 8 bases and J 5 bases, with 18 bases left between them. The CDR3 length is 14 residues. Germline values: CDR1 ENHRY, CDR2 SYGVKD. Here the CDR3 DNA reads TGTGCCATCGGGGGCCCACAGGGTTCTACTGAAGCTTTCTTT. Its protein product is CAIGGPQGSTEAFF.

This clone has only a few counts. J is TRBJ1-1 and V is TRBV5-1; D is perhaps TRBD1 (6 bases). CDR1 is SGHRS and CDR2 is YFSETQ in the germline V gene. This CDR3 spans 15 amino acids. V gave up 0 bases and J gave up 6 bases, with 15 bases separating them. The CDR3 loop reads CASSLGGGGVPEAFF. The CDR3, as DNA: TGCGCCAGCAGCTTGGGGGGGGGCGGTGTCCCTGAAGCTTTCTTT.

The chain is built from TRBV18 and TRBJ1-1, with D perhaps matching TRBD1 (6 bases). V was shortened by 3 bases and J by 0 bases, with 26 bases between the two germline ends. The length of the CDR3 is 20 residues. Germline loops: CDR1 KGHSH, CDR2 LQKENI. The CDR3 region has the DNA TGTGCCAGCTCACCTAACAGGGAAGGTAAGGGCCGGAGGATGAACACTGAAGCTTTCTTT. Translated, it gives CASSPNREGKGRRMNTEAFF.

The chain employs TRBV2 and TRBJ1-4; perhaps TRBD1 as D (5 bases). Germline CDR1 reads SNHLY; CDR2 reads FYNNEI. Between the trimmed V and J ends, which lost 6 bases and 8 bases, there was a span of 10 bases. The CDR3 sequence is 12 residues long. As DNA, the CDR3 is TGTGCCAGCAGGGACAAACGAGAAAAACTGTTTTTT. Translated: CASRDKREKLFF.

The chain carries TRBV7-9 and TRBJ1-1; D gene ambiguous. Germline-derived CDR1 and CDR2 are SEHNR and FQNEAQ (reference sequence). The V end lost 3 bases, the J end lost 1 base, and 9 bases lay between the germline ends. The CDR3 sequence is 14 residues long. DNA for the CDR3: TGTGCCAGCAGCTTGTTTTCAGAGAACACTGAAGCTTTCTTT. Encoded protein: CASSLFSENTEAFF. The full variable domain, rest sourced from reference TRBV7-9 and TRBJ1-1, is DTGVSQNPRHKITKRGQNVTFRCDPISEHNRLYWYRQTLGQGPEFLTYFQNEAQLEKSRLLSDRFSAERPKGSFSTLEIQRTEQGDSAMYLCASSLFSENTEAFFGQGTRLTVV.

The chain carries TRBV5-4 and TRBJ2-1, with unresolved D. This CDR3 has 13 amino acids. Between the trimmed V and J ends, which lost 4 bases and 5 bases, there was a span of 10 bases. CDR1 SGHNT and CDR2 YYREEE come from the germline V gene (reference sequence). The CDR3 is CASSVTPDNEQFF. The DNA of the CDR3 is TGTGCCAGCAGCGTGACTCCGGACAATGAGCAGTTCTTC.

The gene calls are TRBV4-1 and TRBJ1-3, with a tentative D call TRBD1 (5 bases). V was pared by 0 bases and J by 0 bases, with 9 bases between. The CDR3 is 16 residues long. Looked up from germline, CDR1 is MGHRA and CDR2 is YSYEKL. In DNA, the CDR3 is TGCGCCAGCAGCCAAGAGACAGTTCCCTCTGGAAACACCATATATTTT. It is translated as CASSQETVPSGNTIYF.

V gene TRBV28 combines with J gene TRBJ2-7, with D possibly TRBD1 on 6 matching bases. CDR3 length equals 13 residues. Trimming stripped 6 bases from V and 1 base from J, with 10 bases between. Per the germline V gene, CDR1 is MDHEN and CDR2 is SYDVKM. CDR3 amino acids: CASSLGQSYEQYF. CDR3 bases: TGTGCCAGCAGCCTAGGACAGTCCTACGAGCAGTACTTC.

The gene calls are TRBV2 and TRBJ2-7; 13 bases align to TRBD2. There are 12 residues in the CDR3. V lost 9 bases and J lost 12; bases outside the gene matches: 8. Germline CDR1 reads SNHLY; CDR2 reads FYNNEI. CDR3: CARALAGGRVYF. In DNA, the CDR3 is TGTGCCAGAGCACTAGCGGGAGGGCGGGTGTACTTC.

The rearrangement uses TRBV5-4 and TRBJ2-5, with D hard to call. CDR1 is SGHNT, CDR2 YYREEE, per germline (reference sequence). The length of the CDR3 is 12 residues. V shed 6 bases and J shed 4 bases, with 10 bases lying between them. CDR3 in amino acids: CASNNPPETQYF. The CDR3 DNA reads as TGTGCCAGCAACAACCCCCCAGAGACCCAGTACTTC. The whole variable domain, remainder taken from reference TRBV5-4 and TRBJ2-5, is ETGVTQSPTHLIKTRGQQVTLRCSSQSGHNTVSWYQQALGQGPQFIFQYYREEENGRGNFPPRFSGLQFPNYSSELNVNALELDDSALYLCASNNPPETQYFGPGTRLLVL.

The count of this clone is one. V usage is TRBV6-5 and J usage is TRBJ2-3; weak D call: TRBD2 (6 bases). The CDR3 loop spans 13 amino acids. V was pared by 7 bases and J by 4 bases, with 12 bases between. The germline V gene has CDR1 MNHEY and CDR2 SVGAGI. The CDR3 loop is CASIGGPPDTQYF. CDR3 in DNA: TGTGCCAGCATCGGAGGGCCGCCAGATACGCAGTATTTT.

A word on this clone: One end of the junction fails to match germline, which may point to a read error. The chain links TRBV6-6 to TRBJ2-2; D not certain. The CDR3 runs 14 residues. CDR1 is MNHNY and CDR2 is SVGAGI in the germline V gene (reference sequence). The CDR3 bases are TGTGCCAGCAGTTTAGCCCAGAACCCCGGGGAGCTGTTTTTT. Amino acid sequence: CASSLAQNPGELFF.

The V call is TRBV15, the J call TRBJ2-7, with D possibly being TRBD2 (5 bases). The CDR3 has 16 amino acids. The ends were cut back, 2 bases at V and 2 bases at J, with 16 bases in the middle. CDR1 is LNHNV, CDR2 YYDKDF, per germline (reference sequence). CDR3 DNA sequence: TGTGCCACCAGCAGATCTCTAGCCGGTTGGACCTACGAGCAGTACTTC. Amino acid sequence: CATSRSLAGWTYEQYF.

The genes are TRBV6-5 and TRBJ1-2, with D unresolved. The germline V gene encodes CDR1 MNHEY and CDR2 SVGAGI. The CDR3 is 14 residues long. The V end was cut by 0 bases, the J end by 6 bases, with 11 bases between. The CDR3 bases are TGTGCCAGCAGTTACTCTCAATTTGAGAATGGCTACACCTTC. It translates to CASSYSQFENGYTF.

This chain links TRBV3-1 (or the pseudogene TRBV3-2) with TRBJ2-1; 11 nucleotides match TRBD2. The trim removed 1 base at V and 6 bases at J, leaving 8 bases unmatched. The germline CDR1 and CDR2 sequences are LGHDT and YNNKEL (reference sequence). The CDR3 consists of 17 residues. The CDR3 sequence is CASSQVLAGGPGNEQFF. CDR3 nucleotide sequence: TGTGCCAGCAGCCAAGTTTTAGCGGGAGGGCCTGGCAATGAGCAGTTCTTC.

The chain has TRBV7-9 and TRBJ1-4; the match to TRBD1 covers 7 bases. This CDR3 is 13 amino acids long. The junction had 2 bases not matched to a gene; V was cut back by 3 bases and J by 7 bases. Germline assignment: CDR1 SEHNR and CDR2 FQNEAQ (reference sequence). For the CDR3, the DNA is TGTGCCAGCAGCTTTGACAGGGCTGAAAAACTGTTTTTT. Translated: CASSFDRAEKLFF.

V and J are TRBV9 and TRBJ1-6; 7 nucleotides match TRBD1. V trimming: 3 bases; J trimming: 7 bases; junction bases outside the gene matches: 4. The CDR3 sequence is 14 residues long. Germline V CDR1 and CDR2: SGDLS, YYNGEE. The CDR3: CASSETGKNSPLHF. CDR3 nucleotides: TGTGCCAGCAGCGAGACAGGGAAGAATTCACCCCTCCACTTT.

This sequence joins TRBV14 and TRBJ2-3, with TRBD2 matching over 7 bases. The length of the CDR3 is 15 residues. Looked up from germline, CDR1 is SGHDN and CDR2 is FVKESK. V lost 6 bases to trimming and J lost 3 bases; unmatched junction nucleotides: 9. CDR3 residues: CASRATSLRTDTQYF. The CDR3 DNA is TGTGCCAGCAGGGCGACTAGCCTAAGGACAGATACGCAGTATTTT.

The CDR3 sequence is CASRQGYRTEAFF. CDR3 in DNA: TGTGCCAGCAGGCAGGGTTATCGAACTGAAGCTTTCTTT. This chain connects TRBV6-5 to TRBJ1-1, with D maybe TRBD1 (5 bases). Germline values: CDR1 MNHEY, CDR2 SVGAGI. The CDR3 contains 13 residues. V was pared by 6 bases and J by 5 bases, with 13 bases between.

The rearrangement links TRBV3-1 (or the pseudogene TRBV3-2) to TRBJ2-5; 7 positions agree with TRBD1. Germline trimming cut 5 bases from V and 4 bases from J; bases unmatched to any gene: 13. This CDR3 comprises 16 residues. Looked up from germline, CDR1 is LGHDT and CDR2 is YNNKEL (reference sequence). The CDR3 DNA reads as TGTGCCAGCAGCTCCCGGACAGGTTATCAGGGAGAGACCCAGTACTTC. Residues: CASSSRTGYQGETQYF.

This sequence joins TRBV6-1 and TRBJ2-3; TRBD2 matches 8 bases. From germline, CDR1 is MNHNS and CDR2 SASEGT. The CDR3 spans 18 residues. V lost 3 bases, J lost 3 bases, and 14 bases stayed unmatched. This CDR3 is CASSEVLLAGPSTDTQYF. CDR3 coding DNA: TGTGCCAGCAGTGAGGTTCTCCTAGCGGGCCCGTCGACAGATACGCAGTATTTT.

The chain links TRBV6-5 to TRBJ1-4; TRBD1 aligns across 7 bases. V was clipped by 4 bases and J by 7 bases; unmatched bases: 9. This CDR3 region has 15 residues. The germline V gene encodes CDR1 MNHEY and CDR2 SVGAGI. In nucleotides, the CDR3 is TGTGCCAGCAGTTCCCGGGACAGAGTGTTTGAAAAACTGTTTTTT. Translated, it gives CASSSRDRVFEKLFF.

The CDR3: CASSYLMGPGGLETQYF. CDR3 nucleotide sequence: TGTGCCAGCAGCTACCTAATGGGGCCAGGGGGACTAGAGACCCAGTACTTC. This chain links TRBV5-8 with TRBJ2-5; D possibly corresponds to TRBD1 (7 bases). This CDR3 region has 17 residues. Germline V lookup: CDR1 SGHTS, CDR2 YDEGEE. V was cut by 3 bases and J by 4 bases, with 22 bases left in between. The full variable domain, with the rest looked up from reference TRBV5-8 and TRBJ2-5, is EAGVTQSPTHLIKTRGQQATLRCSPISGHTSVYWYQQALGLGLQFLLWYDEGEERNRGNFPPRFSGRQFPNYSSELNVNALELEDSALYLCASSYLMGPGGLETQYFGPGTRLLVL.

The V gene is TRBV12-3 or TRBV12-4, the J gene TRBJ2-1; D is ambiguous. The ends were cut back, 3 bases at V and 7 bases at J, with 7 bases in the middle. This CDR3 contains 12 residues. CDR3 nucleotide sequence: TGTGCCAGCAGTTTGGCCTGGAATGAGCAGTTCTTC. Amino acids: CASSLAWNEQFF.

Regarding this clone: Other DNA sequences in the same sample also yield this CDR3. The chain joins TRBV5-1 to TRBJ1-1; possible D gene TRBD1, 5 bases. Germline V gene sequence: CDR1 SGHRS, CDR2 YFSETQ. This CDR3 is 12 amino acids long. V was clipped by 2 bases and J by 5 bases, with 7 bases between them. The CDR3: CASSFQGTEAFF. The CDR3 DNA reads as TGCGCCAGCAGCTTCCAGGGAACTGAAGCTTTCTTT.

This chain links TRBV9 with TRBJ1-4, with a tentative D call TRBD1 (6 bases). Germline V gives CDR1 SGDLS, CDR2 YYNGEE. V lost 2 bases to trimming and J lost 4 bases, with 18 bases between them. The CDR3 sequence is 17 residues long. The DNA of the CDR3 is TGTGCCAGCAGCGTCGGGGCAGGGCAGGGGTATAATGAAAAACTGTTTTTT. This gives the protein CASSVGAGQGYNEKLFF. The variable domain in full, with the rest retrieved from reference TRBV9 and TRBJ1-4, is DSGVTQTPKHLITATGQRVTLRCSPRSGDLSVYWYQQSLDQGLQFLIQYYNGEERAKGNILERFSAQQFPDLHSELNLSSLELGDSALYFCASSVGAGQGYNEKLFFGSGTQLSVL.